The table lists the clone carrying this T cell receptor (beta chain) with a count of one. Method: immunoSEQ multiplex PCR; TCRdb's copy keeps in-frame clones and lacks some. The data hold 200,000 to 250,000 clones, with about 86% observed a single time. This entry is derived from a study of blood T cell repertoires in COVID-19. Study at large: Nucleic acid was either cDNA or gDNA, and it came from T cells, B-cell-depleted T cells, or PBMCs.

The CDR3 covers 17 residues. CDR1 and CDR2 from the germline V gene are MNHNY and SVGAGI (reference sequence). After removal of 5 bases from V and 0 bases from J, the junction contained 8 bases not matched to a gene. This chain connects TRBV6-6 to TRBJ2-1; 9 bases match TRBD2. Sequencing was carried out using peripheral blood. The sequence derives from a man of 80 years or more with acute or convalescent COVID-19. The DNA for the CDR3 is TGTGCCAGCAGTCGTCCTCTTAGCGGGAGCTCCTACAATGAGCAGTTCTTC. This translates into CASSRPLSGSSYNEQFF.